The 6 T cell receptor beta chains in this list originate from one sample, sequenced in a study of OX40 agonist ivuxolimab in advanced cancers. The library was made by the immunoSEQ multiplex PCR assay. TCRdb re-hosts the immuneACCESS table, in-frame sequences only. Its copies lack some clones; in the studies checked, an unresolved V gene accounts for under half of them, and the cause for the rest is not known. Recorded for this sample are approximately 62,000 clones; roughly 86% of them occurred a single time. Together, the top ten hold approximately 4.8% of the sample. Sequencing was performed on CD4+ or CD8+ T cells sorted from blood, taken in a trial of the OX40 agonist ivuxolimab. The receptors derive from an adult with an advanced solid tumor such as melanoma, head and neck, liver or kidney cancer.

The rearrangement links TRBV18 to TRBJ2-1, with D perhaps matching TRBD2 (5 bases). Germline V gene lookup returns CDR1 KGHSH and CDR2 LQKENI. The CDR3 runs 17 residues. V was pared by 0 bases and J by 2 bases, with 14 bases between. Here the CDR3 DNA reads TGTGCCAGCTCACCACCGTTGGAGCGGTCCCCCTACAATGAGCAGTTCTTC. Amino acid sequence: CASSPPLERSPYNEQFF.

The chain is built from TRBV27 and TRBJ1-3, with D unresolved. The germline V gene encodes CDR1 MNHEY and CDR2 SMNVEV (reference sequence). The CDR3 covers 18 residues. Between the trimmed V and J ends, which lost 0 bases and 0 bases, there was a span of 15 bases. The CDR3 spells CASSLSFSAGPSGNTIYF. The CDR3, as DNA: TGTGCCAGCAGTTTATCCTTCTCGGCAGGTCCCTCTGGAAACACCATATATTTT.

This chain connects TRBV2 to TRBJ2-1; 8 nucleotides agree with TRBD2. CDR3 length: 12 residues. CDR1 is SNHLY and CDR2 is FYNNEI in the germline V gene. V was pared by 5 bases and J by 9 bases, with 3 bases of the junction left unmatched. CDR3 residues: CASSTTSGEQFF. CDR3 DNA sequence: TGTGCCAGCAGTACCACTAGCGGTGAGCAGTTCTTC.

The V call is TRBV5-6, the J call TRBJ2-7, with 7 positions matching TRBD1. The length of the CDR3 is 16 residues. Per the germline V gene, CDR1 is SGHDT and CDR2 is YYEEEE. Trimming cost V 2 bases and J 2 bases; bases outside gene matches: 10. The CDR3 coding sequence is TGTGCCAGCAGCTTTTCGGTAGGGACAGCAACCTACGAGCAGTACTTC. It encodes CASSFSVGTATYEQYF.

V and J are TRBV6-6 and TRBJ1-4; 7 positions agree with TRBD1. Germline CDR1 is MNHNY and CDR2 is SVGAGI (reference sequence). V was clipped by 4 bases and J by 4 bases; unmatched bases: 6. The CDR3 loop spans 15 amino acids. CDR3 in DNA: TGTGCCAGCAGTTTAGGGGGCACGTTTAATGAAAAACTGTTTTTT. Amino acid sequence: CASSLGGTFNEKLFF.

The V call is TRBV10-3, the J call TRBJ2-7; the match to TRBD1 covers 9 bases. The CDR3 consists of 16 residues. With V trimmed by 6 bases and J by 2 bases, 11 bases remained unmatched. Germline CDR1 is ENHRY and CDR2 is SYGVKD. This CDR3 is CAISLPRQGGAYEQYF. The DNA of the CDR3 is TGTGCCATCAGCCTACCTCGACAGGGGGGAGCCTACGAGCAGTACTTC.